The 28 T cell receptor beta chains presented below share a single source sample, sequenced in a study of cytomegalovirus exposure and HLA in healthy donors (dated by TCRdb to the late 2010s). Libraries came from the immunoSEQ multiplex PCR assay. For the multiplex PCR, a mixture combining 60 forward primers for TCR Vbeta segments and 13 reverse primers for TCR Jbeta segments was used. TCRdb obtained this table from immuneACCESS and retained in-frame rearrangements with V and J assigned. These tables miss some clones; where compared with another copy, unresolved V genes account for less than half of the shortfall, and the remainder is unexplained. The table for this sample lists about 160,000 clones; 86% of them were counted only once. Together, the top ten hold nearly 2% of the sample. What was sequenced was PBMCs. Receptors originate from a woman aged 18-30 years in good health and CMV-seronegative.

V and J are TRBV6-6 and TRBJ2-7; 8 bases map to TRBD1. This CDR3 is 13 amino acids long. Germline assignment: CDR1 MNHNY and CDR2 SVGAGI (reference sequence). Trimming at V came to 5 bases and at J to 7 bases, leaving 7 bases not matched to a gene. CDR3 coding DNA: TGTGCCAGCAGTAAGGACAGGGCCCGGGAGCAGTACTTC. Amino acids: CASSKDRAREQYF.

The CDR3 nucleotides read TGTGCCTGGAGTGTGTTGGGGGCGGATTCACCCCTCCACTTT. Residues: CAWSVLGADSPLHF. V is TRBV30 and J is TRBJ1-6; a weak D match, TRBD1 (6 bases). The V gene lost 0 bases and the J gene lost 8 bases, with 11 bases spanning the gap. Germline CDR1 is GTSNPN and CDR2 is SVGIG (reference sequence). The CDR3 spans 14 residues. Full variable domain (missing parts from reference TRBV30 and TRBJ1-6): SQTIHQWPATLVQPVGSPLSLECTVEGTSNPNLYWYRQAAGRGLQLLFYSVGIGQISSEVPQNLSASRPQDRQFILSSKKLLLSDSGFYLCAWSVLGADSPLHFGNGTRLTVT.

This clone showed up just once. V and J are TRBV5-4 and TRBJ2-2, with TRBD1 matching 12 bases. With V trimmed by 4 bases and J by 6 bases, 4 bases remained unmatched. Germline V gene data show CDR1 as SGHNT and CDR2 as YYREEE (reference sequence). CDR3 length: 15 residues. CDR3 coding DNA: TGTGCCAGCAGCACCCGGGACAGGGGGCCCGGGGAGCTGTTTTTT. Translating gives CASSTRDRGPGELFF.

The chain links TRBV15 to TRBJ2-2; 12 bases are shared with TRBD2. CDR1 and CDR2 from the germline V gene are LNHNV and YYDKDF (reference sequence). The CDR3 runs to 16 residues. V lost 1 base to trimming and J lost 7 bases; unmatched junction nucleotides: 4. The CDR3 DNA reads as TGTGCCACCAGCAGAGGGTGGACTAGCGGGATCGGGGAGCTGTTTTTT. Residues: CATSRGWTSGIGELFF.

The chain combines TRBV19 with TRBJ1-6; D might be TRBD1 (5 bases). Trimming took 5 bases from V and 10 from J, leaving 9 bases between them. Germline-derived CDR1 and CDR2 are LNHDA and SQIVND (reference sequence). CDR3 size: 12 residues. Written as DNA, the CDR3 is TGTGCCAGTAGTCGGGGGGTATCACCCCTCCACTTT. It is translated as CASSRGVSPLHF. The complete variable domain, with remaining parts taken from reference TRBV19 and TRBJ1-6, reads DGGITQSPKYLFRKEGQNVTLSCEQNLNHDAMYWYRQDPGQGLRLIYYSQIVNDFQKGDIAEGYSVSREKKESFPLTVTSAQKNPTAFYLCASSRGVSPLHFGNGTRLTVT.

The V and J genes are TRBV6-1 and TRBJ2-5; a weak D match, TRBD2 (5 bases). The germline V gene has CDR1 MNHNS and CDR2 SASEGT. V lost 1 base and J 10 bases, leaving 19 bases between the germline ends. There are 15 residues in the CDR3. The CDR3 bases are TGTGCCAGCAGTGAAGAGGGAGACTTCCGACGGGGCCAGTACTTC. Residues: CASSEEGDFRRGQYF.

This chain links TRBV5-1 with TRBJ2-2; 9 bases are shared with TRBD2. The germline V gene encodes CDR1 SGHRS and CDR2 YFSETQ. There are 15 residues in the CDR3. The junction had 3 bases not matched to a gene; V was cut back by 2 bases and J by 4 bases. CDR3 DNA sequence: TGCGCCAGCAGCTTTAGCGGGAGTGGCACCGGGGAGCTGTTTTTT. Its translation is CASSFSGSGTGELFF.

This chain uses TRBV5-1 with TRBJ2-5, with D possibly being TRBD1 (5 bases). The end of the DNA fits TRBJ2-7 better, so the J call may be wrong. This CDR3 has 16 residues. CDR1 is SGHRS and CDR2 is YFSETQ in the germline V gene. The CDR3 sequence is CASSLVARTSSYEQYF. The DNA for the CDR3 is TGCGCCAGCAGCTTGGTGGCCAGGACAAGCTCCTACGAGCAGTACTTC.

The genes are TRBV11-2 and TRBJ1-1; 8 bases are a match to TRBD1. CDR3 size: 13 residues. The germline CDR1 and CDR2 sequences are SGHAT and FQNNGV. Trimming removed 5 bases from V and 11 bases from J; junction bases left unmatched: 10. The CDR3 DNA is TGTGCCAGCAGCCCCCTTTCAGGGGGCGACGCTTTCTTT. Its protein is CASSPLSGGDAFF.

The rearrangement uses TRBV7-3 and TRBJ2-3; 10 bases fit TRBD2. The V segment lost 5 bases and the J segment 4 bases; nucleotides outside the gene matches: 3. The CDR3 runs to 14 residues. The germline gives CDR1 SGHTA, CDR2 FQGTGA. This CDR3 reads CASSPSGSADTQYF. The CDR3 DNA is TGTGCCAGCAGCCCTAGCGGGAGCGCAGATACGCAGTATTTT.

The chain is built from TRBV6-1 and TRBJ1-1, with D unresolved. The V gene lost 6 bases and the J gene lost 9 bases, with 14 bases spanning the gap. The CDR3 is made up of 12 amino acids. From germline, CDR1 is MNHNS and CDR2 SASEGT. The DNA of the CDR3 is TGTGCCAGCAGAAAGAGAACCTCCAAAGCTTTCTTT. Translating gives CASRKRTSKAFF.

This chain joins TRBV28 and TRBJ2-7, with TRBD1 identical over 9 bases. Germline CDR1 MDHEN, CDR2 SYDVKM. The CDR3 has 16 residues. V was pared by 7 bases and J by 4 bases, with 14 bases of the junction left unmatched. The CDR3: CASTTDPGQGVYEQYF. DNA for the CDR3: TGTGCCAGCACCACTGACCCGGGACAGGGTGTTTACGAGCAGTACTTC.

The chain carries TRBV27 and TRBJ2-7; D gene uncertain. V lost 3 bases and J lost 0, with 15 bases in between. The CDR3 runs to 16 residues. Germline assignment: CDR1 MNHEY and CDR2 SMNVEV (reference sequence). CDR3 in DNA: TGTGCCAGCAGTTTCGACACCCCAACGGCCTCCTACGAGCAGTACTTC. Its translation is CASSFDTPTASYEQYF.

The CDR3 nucleotides read TGCGCCAGCAGAACAGCAGCGGGAGTTTACAATGAGCAGTTCTTC. Translation gives CASRTAAGVYNEQFF. This chain uses TRBV5-1 with TRBJ2-1; 8 bases agree with TRBD2. Germline CDR1 and CDR2: SGHRS and YFSETQ. The CDR3 has 15 residues. With 5 bases clipped from V and 4 bases from J, the junction kept 8 bases outside the gene matches.

J is TRBJ2-7 and V is TRBV30; the D is unclear. With 5 bases removed from V and 4 bases from J, the gap between germline ends came to 6 bases. CDR3 length: 10 amino acids. Germline assignment: CDR1 GTSNPN and CDR2 SVGIG (reference sequence). The CDR3 sequence: CAWDGYEQYF. CDR3 bases: TGTGCCTGGGACGGGTACGAGCAGTACTTC.

The V gene is TRBV2, the J gene TRBJ2-7; 10 bases align to TRBD2. Germline-derived CDR1 and CDR2 are SNHLY and FYNNEI. Trimming removed 6 bases from V and 0 bases from J; junction bases left unmatched: 8. This CDR3 has 16 amino acids. The CDR3: CASRKGLARSSYEQYF. In DNA, the CDR3 is TGTGCCAGCAGAAAGGGACTAGCGCGAAGCTCCTACGAGCAGTACTTC.

The chain links TRBV9 to TRBJ2-2; D is unresolved. V lost 2 bases to trimming and J lost 0 bases, with 8 bases between them. Germline V gene lookup returns CDR1 SGDLS and CDR2 YYNGEE. The CDR3 contains 15 residues. CDR3 loop: CASSVGGANTGELFF. The CDR3 coding sequence is TGTGCCAGCAGCGTTGGTGGAGCGAACACCGGGGAGCTGTTTTTT.

The chain links TRBV9 to TRBJ1-1, with 8 bases aligning to TRBD1. Trimming removed 0 bases from V and 5 bases from J; junction bases left unmatched: 6. There are 15 residues in the CDR3. Germline-derived CDR1 and CDR2 are SGDLS and YYNGEE. The CDR3 is CASSVGSRGLTEAFF. The CDR3 DNA reads as TGTGCCAGCAGCGTAGGGAGCAGGGGGCTGACTGAAGCTTTCTTT. The full variable domain, completed using reference TRBV9 and TRBJ1-1, is DSGVTQTPKHLITATGQRVTLRCSPRSGDLSVYWYQQSLDQGLQFLIQYYNGEERAKGNILERFSAQQFPDLHSELNLSSLELGDSALYFCASSVGSRGLTEAFFGQGTRLTVV.

This clone was counted a single time. The chain employs TRBV5-1 and TRBJ2-4; tentatively, D is TRBD2 (6 bases). This CDR3 spans 15 amino acids. Germline-derived CDR1 and CDR2 are SGHRS and YFSETQ. V shed 4 bases and J shed 6 bases, with 17 bases lying between them. CDR3 protein: CASSGVGGMRNIQYF. CDR3 nucleotides: TGCGCCAGCAGCGGCGTCGGAGGGATGCGAAACATTCAGTACTTC.

This clone was picked up a small number of times. The V gene is TRBV5-4, the J gene TRBJ1-1; D is unresolved. Germline CDR1 and CDR2: SGHNT and YYREEE (reference sequence). V lost 4 bases and J 0 bases, leaving 7 bases between the germline ends. The CDR3 has 13 residues. Here the CDR3 reads CASSPTLNTEAFF. In DNA form, the CDR3 reads TGTGCCAGCAGCCCCACATTGAACACTGAAGCTTTCTTT.

This chain connects TRBV28 to TRBJ2-3; maybe TRBD1 (5 bases). This CDR3 region has 13 residues. The V and J ends lost 2 bases and 5 bases respectively, with 8 bases between them. Germline values: CDR1 MDHEN, CDR2 SYDVKM. As DNA, the CDR3 is TGTGCCAGCAGTTTAGTTAGGGGAGATACGCAGTATTTT. Translation: CASSLVRGDTQYF.

This clone appeared once. The CDR3 DNA reads as TGTGCCAGCAGCTTAGGGGGGCTTGGTGGAAACACCATATATTTT. This translates into CASSLGGLGGNTIYF. The chain uses TRBV7-2 and TRBJ1-3, with D maybe TRBD1 (6 bases). Trimming stripped 1 base from V and 3 bases from J, with 10 bases between. Germline loops: CDR1 SGHTA, CDR2 FQGNSA. The CDR3 has 15 amino acids.

There are a few counts of this clone. At one of its ends the junction is not consistent with the germline gene, which may arise from a read error. This chain connects TRBV10-1 to TRBJ2-7; a weak D match, TRBD2 (5 bases). The CDR3 totals 9 residues. In germline, CDR1 is WNHNN, CDR2 SYGVQD (reference sequence). The CDR3 is CASSEISGF. CDR3 DNA sequence: TGCGCCAGCAGTGAAATCAGCGGTTTC.

The V and J genes are TRBV28 and TRBJ2-3; perhaps TRBD1 as D (5 bases). Trimming removed 4 bases at V and 2 bases at J, with 10 bases between. CDR1 MDHEN and CDR2 SYDVKM come from the germline V gene. This CDR3 contains 14 residues. This CDR3 reads CASSSSGFTDTQYF. CDR3 nucleotides: TGTGCCAGCAGTTCGTCAGGGTTCACAGATACGCAGTATTTT.

Comments on this clone: At one end, the junction sequence differs from germline, possibly due to a read error. V and J are TRBV6-1 and TRBJ2-7, with D tentatively TRBD1 (6 bases). Germline CDR1 reads MNHNS; CDR2 reads SASEGT. The length of the CDR3 is 17 residues. The CDR3 nucleotides read TGTGCCAGCAGCGAAGATACAGGGAGAGGCAGCCTCTACGAGCAGTACTTC. Translating gives CASSEDTGRGSLYEQYF.

This clone was detected only a few times. V usage is TRBV7-9 and J usage is TRBJ2-3, with D possibly being TRBD1 (6 bases). Trimming left V 3 bases short and J 2 bases short, with 12 bases between. This CDR3 has 15 residues. Per germline, CDR1 SEHNR and CDR2 FQNEAQ (reference sequence). The CDR3 reads CASSFLGGTTDTQYF. The CDR3, as DNA: TGTGCCAGCAGCTTCCTAGGGGGAACCACAGATACGCAGTATTTT.

J is TRBJ2-5 and V is TRBV30; the D gene is possibly TRBD1 (6 bases). Trimming removed 4 bases at V and 11 bases at J, with 20 bases between. Germline V gene sequence: CDR1 GTSNPN, CDR2 SVGIG (reference sequence). This CDR3 region has 13 residues. CDR3 protein: CAWILQGSEEQYF. The CDR3 DNA reads as TGTGCCTGGATCCTACAGGGCTCTGAAGAGCAGTACTTC. The variable domain in full, with the rest retrieved from reference TRBV30 and TRBJ2-5, is SQTIHQWPATLVQPVGSPLSLECTVEGTSNPNLYWYRQAAGRGLQLLFYSVGIGQISSEVPQNLSASRPQDRQFILSSKKLLLSDSGFYLCAWILQGSEEQYFGPGTRLLVL.

This chain joins TRBV6-5 and TRBJ1-1; a weak D match, TRBD1 (6 bases). The germline gives CDR1 MNHEY, CDR2 SVGAGI. The CDR3 is 13 amino acids. Trimming took 5 bases from V and 5 from J, leaving 12 bases between them. The CDR3 DNA is TGTGCCAGCAGTGTAGCAGGGGTGACTGAAGCTTTCTTT. It specifies CASSVAGVTEAFF.